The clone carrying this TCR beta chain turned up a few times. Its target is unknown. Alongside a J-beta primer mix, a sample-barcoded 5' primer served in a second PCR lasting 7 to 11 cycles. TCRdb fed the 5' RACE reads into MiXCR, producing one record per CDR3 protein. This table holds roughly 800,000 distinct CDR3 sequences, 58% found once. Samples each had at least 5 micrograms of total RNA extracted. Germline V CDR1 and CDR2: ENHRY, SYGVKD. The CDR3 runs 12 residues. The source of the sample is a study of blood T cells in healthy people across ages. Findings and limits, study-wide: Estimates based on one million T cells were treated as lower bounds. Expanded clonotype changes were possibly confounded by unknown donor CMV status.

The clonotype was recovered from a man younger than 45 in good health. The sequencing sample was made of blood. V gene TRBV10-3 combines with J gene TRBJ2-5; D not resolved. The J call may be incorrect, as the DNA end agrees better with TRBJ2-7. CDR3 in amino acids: CAIKDGPYEQYF. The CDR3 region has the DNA TGTGCCATCAAAGATGGTCCCTACGAGCAGTACTTC.